This is a list of T cell receptor beta chains from one sample in a study of T cells in Graves' hyperthyroidism and ophthalmopathy. TCRdb independently ran MiXCR on the multiplex PCR reads; one entry per CDR3 protein. This sample has 450,000 to 550,000 distinct CDR3 sequences, with approximately 24% found just once. Material for sequencing was blood. The receptors shown here come from a woman aged 25 to 39 with Graves' ophthalmopathy. The conserved cysteine and the conserved F or W are not part of the CDR3 here. The order of the fields is clone size, V gene, J gene, CDR3 protein. A row's size may be missing; if present it is once, few, many or a size class.

clone size: NA
V gene: TRBV6-5
J gene: TRBJ2-7
CDR3 protein: ASSYGQGISLEQY

clone size: NA
V gene: TRBV25-1
J gene: TRBJ2-5
CDR3 protein: ANSGLEDQY

clone size: many
V gene: TRBV13
J gene: TRBJ1-1
CDR3 protein: ASSPVTEAF

clone size: many
V gene: TRBV18
J gene: TRBJ2-5
CDR3 protein: ASSPDRVVLQETQY

clone size: many
V gene: TRBV11-2
J gene: TRBJ2-5
CDR3 protein: ASSLTGDQETQY

clone size: NA
V gene: TRBV10-3
J gene: TRBJ2-2
CDR3 protein: AISEGVVSYITGELF

clone size: NA
V gene: TRBV20-1
J gene: TRBJ1-2
CDR3 protein: SAEDRGRLHYGYT

clone size: many
V gene: TRBV12-3/TRBV12-4
J gene: TRBJ1-2
CDR3 protein: ASSSFATRSGYT

clone size: many
V gene: TRBV5-1
J gene: TRBJ1-1
CDR3 protein: ASSLGHSMNTEAF

clone size: many
V gene: TRBV10-2
J gene: TRBJ1-1
CDR3 protein: ASSGGKGRTEAF

clone size: many
V gene: TRBV6-2/TRBV6-3
J gene: TRBJ1-2
CDR3 protein: ASSSPPSGGYGYT

clone size: many
V gene: TRBV24-1
J gene: TRBJ2-2
CDR3 protein: ATSDSQGRRELF

clone size: many
V gene: TRBV7-8
J gene: TRBJ2-2
CDR3 protein: ASSFVQGIDTGELF

clone size: many
V gene: TRBV29-1
J gene: TRBJ1-2
CDR3 protein: SVPRAYGYT

clone size: many
V gene: TRBV27
J gene: TRBJ1-5
CDR3 protein: ASSLQKTDQPQH

clone size: once
V gene: TRBV20-1
J gene: TRBJ2-7
CDR3 protein: SVRSSGEQY

clone size: many
V gene: TRBV20-1
J gene: TRBJ2-2
CDR3 protein: SAKLPGDRNTGELF

clone size: many
V gene: TRBV10-3
J gene: TRBJ2-5
CDR3 protein: AISDNSKTQY

clone size: many
V gene: TRBV4-3
J gene: TRBJ2-7
CDR3 protein: ASSQSSGGPLSYEQY

clone size: NA
V gene: TRBV25-1
J gene: TRBJ1-2
CDR3 protein: ASSNSGGLGYT

clone size: NA
V gene: TRBV11-1
J gene: TRBJ2-7
CDR3 protein: ASSLMAGSSGKPYEQY

clone size: NA
V gene: TRBV3-1
J gene: TRBJ2-7
CDR3 protein: ASSPFQGYEQY

clone size: many
V gene: TRBV7-9
J gene: TRBJ2-7
CDR3 protein: ASSLDRSSYEQY

clone size: NA
V gene: TRBV11-2
J gene: TRBJ2-5
CDR3 protein: ASSTSSGETQY

clone size: many
V gene: TRBV2
J gene: TRBJ1-1
CDR3 protein: ASGGDLNTEAF